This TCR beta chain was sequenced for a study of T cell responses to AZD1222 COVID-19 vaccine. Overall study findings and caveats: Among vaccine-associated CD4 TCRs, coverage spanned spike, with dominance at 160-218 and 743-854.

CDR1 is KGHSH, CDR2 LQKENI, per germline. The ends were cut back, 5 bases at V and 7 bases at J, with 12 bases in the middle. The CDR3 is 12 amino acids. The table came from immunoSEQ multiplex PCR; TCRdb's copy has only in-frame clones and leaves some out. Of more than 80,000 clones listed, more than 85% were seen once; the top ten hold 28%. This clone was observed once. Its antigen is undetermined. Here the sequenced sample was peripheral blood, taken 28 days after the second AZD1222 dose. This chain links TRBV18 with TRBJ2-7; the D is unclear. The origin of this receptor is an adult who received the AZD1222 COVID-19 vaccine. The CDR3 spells CASSLSLGEQYF. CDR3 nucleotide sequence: TGTGCCAGCTCATTGTCCTTAGGAGAGCAGTACTTC.